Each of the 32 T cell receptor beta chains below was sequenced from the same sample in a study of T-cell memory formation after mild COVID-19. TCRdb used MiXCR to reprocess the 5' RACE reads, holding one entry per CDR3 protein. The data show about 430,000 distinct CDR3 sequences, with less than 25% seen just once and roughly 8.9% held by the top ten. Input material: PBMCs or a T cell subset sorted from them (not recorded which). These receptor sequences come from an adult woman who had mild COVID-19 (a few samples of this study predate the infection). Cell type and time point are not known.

CDR3 DNA sequence: TGCGCCAGCAGCCCCGGGGGCGTCTCCTACGAGCAGTACTTC. Protein sequence: CASSPGGVSYEQYF. The chain combines TRBV5-1 with TRBJ2-7; D is perhaps TRBD1 or TRBD2 (6 bases each). Trimming shortened V by 4 bases and J by 0 bases, and 11 bases separated the two germline ends. Germline-derived CDR1 and CDR2 are SGHRS and YFSETQ. CDR3 length: 14 residues.

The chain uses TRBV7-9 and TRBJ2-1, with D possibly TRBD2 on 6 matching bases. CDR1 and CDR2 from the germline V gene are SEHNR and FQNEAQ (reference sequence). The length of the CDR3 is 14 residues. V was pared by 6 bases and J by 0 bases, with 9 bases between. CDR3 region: CASRPTSSYNEQFF. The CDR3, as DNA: TGTGCCAGCAGACCGACTAGCTCCTACAATGAGCAGTTCTTC.

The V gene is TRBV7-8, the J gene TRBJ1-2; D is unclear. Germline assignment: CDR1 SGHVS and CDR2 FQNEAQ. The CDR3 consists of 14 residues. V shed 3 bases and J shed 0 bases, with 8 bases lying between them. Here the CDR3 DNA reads TGTGCCAGCAGCTTCCGGGTCACTAACTATGGCTACACCTTC. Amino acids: CASSFRVTNYGYTF.

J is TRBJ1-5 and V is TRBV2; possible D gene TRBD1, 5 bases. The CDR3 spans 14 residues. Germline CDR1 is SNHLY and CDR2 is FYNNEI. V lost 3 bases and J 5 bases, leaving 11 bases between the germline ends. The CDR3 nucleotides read TGTGCCAGCAGTGATATGGGGGGTGATCAGCCCCAGCATTTT. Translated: CASSDMGGDQPQHF.

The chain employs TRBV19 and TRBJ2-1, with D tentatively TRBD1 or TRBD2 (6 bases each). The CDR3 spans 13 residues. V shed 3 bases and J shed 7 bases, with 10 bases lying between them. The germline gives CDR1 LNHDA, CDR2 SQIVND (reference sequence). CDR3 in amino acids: CASSMTGANEQFF. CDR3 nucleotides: TGTGCCAGTAGTATGACGGGGGCTAATGAGCAGTTCTTC.

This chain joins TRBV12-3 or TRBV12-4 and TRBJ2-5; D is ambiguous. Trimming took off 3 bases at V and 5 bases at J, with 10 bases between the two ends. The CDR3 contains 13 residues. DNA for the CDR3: TGTGCCAGCAGTTTTAGGAGAGATGAGACCCAGTACTTC. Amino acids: CASSFRRDETQYF.

As DNA, the CDR3 is TGCAGTGCTAGAGATTCGCGATCGCGGCAGTACTTC. Its protein is CSARDSRSRQYF. V is TRBV20-1 and J is TRBJ2-7; D is unclear. Between the trimmed V and J ends, which lost 0 bases and 9 bases, there was a span of 12 bases. This CDR3 region has 12 residues. CDR1 is DFQATT, CDR2 SNEGSKA, per germline (reference sequence).

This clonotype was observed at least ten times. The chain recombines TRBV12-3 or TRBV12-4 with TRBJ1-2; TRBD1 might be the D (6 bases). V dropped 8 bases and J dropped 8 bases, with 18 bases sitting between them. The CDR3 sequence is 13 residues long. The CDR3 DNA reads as TGTGCCAGCGGGAACAGGGAGGCGTGGGGCTACACCTTC. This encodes CASGNREAWGYTF.

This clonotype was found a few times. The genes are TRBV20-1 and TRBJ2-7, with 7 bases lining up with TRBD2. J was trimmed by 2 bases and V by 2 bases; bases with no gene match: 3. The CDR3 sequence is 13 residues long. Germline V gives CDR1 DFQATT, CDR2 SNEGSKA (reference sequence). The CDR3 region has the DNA TGCAGTGCTAGATACGGGGGGACCTACGAGCAGTACTTC. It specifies CSARYGGTYEQYF.

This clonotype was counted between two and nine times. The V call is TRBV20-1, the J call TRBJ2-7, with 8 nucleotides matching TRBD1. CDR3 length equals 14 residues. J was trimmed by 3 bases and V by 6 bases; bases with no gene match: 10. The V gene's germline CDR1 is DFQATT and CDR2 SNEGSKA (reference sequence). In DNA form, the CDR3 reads TGCAGTGCCCCCCGCCAGGGGGCCTTCTACGAGCAGTACTTC. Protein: CSAPRQGAFYEQYF.

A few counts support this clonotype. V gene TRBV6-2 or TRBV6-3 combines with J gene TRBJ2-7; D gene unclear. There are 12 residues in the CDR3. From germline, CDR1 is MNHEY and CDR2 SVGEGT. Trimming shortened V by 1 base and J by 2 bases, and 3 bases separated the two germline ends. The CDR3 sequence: CASSYWPYEQYF. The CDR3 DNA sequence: TGTGCCAGCAGTTACTGGCCCTACGAGCAGTACTTC.

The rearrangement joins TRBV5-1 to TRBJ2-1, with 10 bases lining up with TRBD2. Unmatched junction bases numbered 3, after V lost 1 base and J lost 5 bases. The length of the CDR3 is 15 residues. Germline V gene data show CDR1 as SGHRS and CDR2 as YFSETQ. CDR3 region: CASSLTSGTNNEQFF. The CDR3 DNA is TGCGCCAGCAGCTTGACTAGCGGGACCAACAATGAGCAGTTCTTC. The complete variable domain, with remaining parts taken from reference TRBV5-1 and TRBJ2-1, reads KAGVTQTPRYLIKTRGQQVTLSCSPISGHRSVSWYQQTPGQGLQFLFEYFSETQRNKGNFPGRFSGRQFSNSRSEMNVSTLELGDSALYLCASSLTSGTNNEQFFGPGTRLTVL.

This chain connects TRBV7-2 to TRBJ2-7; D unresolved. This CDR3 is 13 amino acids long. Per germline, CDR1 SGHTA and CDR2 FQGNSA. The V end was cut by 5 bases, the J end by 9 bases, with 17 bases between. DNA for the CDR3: TGTGCCAGCAGCCCCACGACATTAGTCGCGCAGTACTTC. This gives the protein CASSPTTLVAQYF.

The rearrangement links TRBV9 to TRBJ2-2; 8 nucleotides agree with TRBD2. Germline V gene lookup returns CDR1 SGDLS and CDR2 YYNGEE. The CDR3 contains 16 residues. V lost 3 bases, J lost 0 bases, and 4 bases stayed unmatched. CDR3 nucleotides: TGTGCCAGCAGCGGTAGCGGGGAATCGAACACCGGGGAGCTGTTTTTT. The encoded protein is CASSGSGESNTGELFF.

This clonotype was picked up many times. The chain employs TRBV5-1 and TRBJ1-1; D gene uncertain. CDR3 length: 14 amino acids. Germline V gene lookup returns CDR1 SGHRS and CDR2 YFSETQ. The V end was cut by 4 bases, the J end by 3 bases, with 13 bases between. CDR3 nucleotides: TGCGCCAGCAGCACCGCCCCCTGGGACACTGAAGCTTTCTTT. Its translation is CASSTAPWDTEAFF.

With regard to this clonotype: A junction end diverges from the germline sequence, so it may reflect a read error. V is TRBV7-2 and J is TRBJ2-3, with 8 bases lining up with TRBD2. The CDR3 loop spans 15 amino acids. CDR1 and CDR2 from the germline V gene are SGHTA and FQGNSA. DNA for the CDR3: TGTGCCAGCGGCTTAGAGCGGGAGACATCAGATACGCAGTATTTT. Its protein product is CASGLERETSDTQYF. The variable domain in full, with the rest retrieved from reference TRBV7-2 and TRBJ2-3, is GAGVSQSPSNKVTEKGKDVELRCDPISGHTALYWYRQSLGQGLEFLIYFQGNSAPDKSGLPSDRFSAERTGGSVSTLTIQRTQQEDSAVYLCASGLERETSDTQYFGPGTRLTVL.

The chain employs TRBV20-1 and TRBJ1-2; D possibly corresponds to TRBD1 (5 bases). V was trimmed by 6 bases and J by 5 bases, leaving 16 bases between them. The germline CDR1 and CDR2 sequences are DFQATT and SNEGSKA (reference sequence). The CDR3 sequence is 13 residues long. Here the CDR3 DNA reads TGCAGTGCCCCCTCGACGCAGGGATATGGCTACACCTTC. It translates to CSAPSTQGYGYTF.

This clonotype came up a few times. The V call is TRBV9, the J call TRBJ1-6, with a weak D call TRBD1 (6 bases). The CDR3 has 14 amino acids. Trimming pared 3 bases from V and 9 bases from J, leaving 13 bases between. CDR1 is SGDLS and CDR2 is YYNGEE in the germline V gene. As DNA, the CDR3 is TGTGCCAGCAGCGATCGACAGGAGATTTCACCCCTCCACTTT. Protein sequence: CASSDRQEISPLHF.

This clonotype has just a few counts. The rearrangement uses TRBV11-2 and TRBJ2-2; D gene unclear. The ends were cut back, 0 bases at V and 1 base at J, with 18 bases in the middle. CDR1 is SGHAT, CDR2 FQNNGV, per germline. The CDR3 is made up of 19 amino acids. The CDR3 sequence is CASSLDLAEPAENTGELFF. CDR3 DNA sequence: TGTGCCAGCAGCTTAGATCTGGCCGAACCAGCTGAGAACACCGGGGAGCTGTTTTTT.

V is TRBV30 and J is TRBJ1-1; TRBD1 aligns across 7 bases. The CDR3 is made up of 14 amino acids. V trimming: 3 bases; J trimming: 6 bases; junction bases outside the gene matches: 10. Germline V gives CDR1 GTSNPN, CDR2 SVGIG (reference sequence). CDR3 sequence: CAWRQQGIKPEAFF. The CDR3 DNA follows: TGTGCCTGGAGGCAACAGGGGATCAAGCCTGAAGCTTTCTTT.

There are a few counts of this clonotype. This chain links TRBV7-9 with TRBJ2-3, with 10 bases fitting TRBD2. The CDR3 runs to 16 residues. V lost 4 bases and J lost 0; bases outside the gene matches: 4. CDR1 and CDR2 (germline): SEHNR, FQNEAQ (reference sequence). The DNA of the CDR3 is TGTGCCAGCAGCTCGTTACTAGCGGGGAGCACAGATACGCAGTATTTT. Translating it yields CASSSLLAGSTDTQYF. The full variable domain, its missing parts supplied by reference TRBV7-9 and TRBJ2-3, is DTGVSQNPRHKITKRGQNVTFRCDPISEHNRLYWYRQTLGQGPEFLTYFQNEAQLEKSRLLSDRFSAERPKGSFSTLEIQRTEQGDSAMYLCASSSLLAGSTDTQYFGPGTRLTVL.

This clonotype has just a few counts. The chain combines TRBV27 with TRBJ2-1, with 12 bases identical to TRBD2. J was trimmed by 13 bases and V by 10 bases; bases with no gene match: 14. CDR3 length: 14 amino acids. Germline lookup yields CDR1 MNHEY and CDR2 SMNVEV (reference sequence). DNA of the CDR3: TGTGCCACGGGCATGACTAGCGGGGGTATCTTCCAGTTCTTC. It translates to CATGMTSGGIFQFF.

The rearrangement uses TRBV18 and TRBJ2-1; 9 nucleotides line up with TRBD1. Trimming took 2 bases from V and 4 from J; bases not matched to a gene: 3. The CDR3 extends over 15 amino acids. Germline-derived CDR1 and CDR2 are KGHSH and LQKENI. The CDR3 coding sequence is TGTGCCAGCTCACCAAGGACAGGGGAATACAATGAGCAGTTCTTC. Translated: CASSPRTGEYNEQFF.

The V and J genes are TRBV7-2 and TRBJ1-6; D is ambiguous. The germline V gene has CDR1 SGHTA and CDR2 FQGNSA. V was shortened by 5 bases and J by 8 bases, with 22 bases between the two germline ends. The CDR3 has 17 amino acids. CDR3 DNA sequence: TGTGCCAGCAGCCCCTTATTCTGGGGAGTGGAGGATTCACCCCTCCACTTT. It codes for CASSPLFWGVEDSPLHF.

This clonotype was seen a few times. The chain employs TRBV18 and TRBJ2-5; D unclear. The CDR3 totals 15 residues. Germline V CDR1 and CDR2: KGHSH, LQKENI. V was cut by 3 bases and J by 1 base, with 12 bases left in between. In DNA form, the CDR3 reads TGTGCCAGCTCACCTATCCTCATGGGCCAAGAGACCCAGTACTTC. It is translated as CASSPILMGQETQYF.

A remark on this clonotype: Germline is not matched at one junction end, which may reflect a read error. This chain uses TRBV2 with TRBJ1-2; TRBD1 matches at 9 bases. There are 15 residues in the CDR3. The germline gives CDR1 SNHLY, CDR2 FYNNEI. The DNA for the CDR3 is TGTGCCAGCAAAACGGAACAGGGGGCTAATTATGGCTACACCTTC. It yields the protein CASKTEQGANYGYTF.

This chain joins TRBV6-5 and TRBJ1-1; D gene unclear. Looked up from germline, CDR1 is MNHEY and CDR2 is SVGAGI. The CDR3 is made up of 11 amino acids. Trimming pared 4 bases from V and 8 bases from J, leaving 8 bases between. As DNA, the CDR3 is TGTGCCAGCAGTTCTCCTCAGGAAGCTTTCTTT. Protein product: CASSSPQEAFF.

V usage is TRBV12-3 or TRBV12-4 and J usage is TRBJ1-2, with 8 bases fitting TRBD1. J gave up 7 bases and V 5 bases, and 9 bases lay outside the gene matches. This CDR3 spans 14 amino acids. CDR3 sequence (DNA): TGTGCCAGCAGTGACCATCGGACAGGGCTTGGCTACACCTTC. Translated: CASSDHRTGLGYTF.

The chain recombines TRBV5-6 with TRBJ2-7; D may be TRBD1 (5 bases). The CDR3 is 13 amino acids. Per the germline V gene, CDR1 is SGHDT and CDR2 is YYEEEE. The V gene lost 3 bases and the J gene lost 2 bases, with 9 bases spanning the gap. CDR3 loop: CASSWGSTYEQYF. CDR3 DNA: TGTGCCAGCAGCTGGGGCAGCACCTACGAGCAGTACTTC. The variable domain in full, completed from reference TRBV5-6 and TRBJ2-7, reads DAGVTQSPTHLIKTRGQQVTLRCSPKSGHDTVSWYQQALGQGPQFIFQYYEEEERQRGNFPDRFSGHQFPNYSSELNVNALLLGDSALYLCASSWGSTYEQYFGPGTRLTVT.

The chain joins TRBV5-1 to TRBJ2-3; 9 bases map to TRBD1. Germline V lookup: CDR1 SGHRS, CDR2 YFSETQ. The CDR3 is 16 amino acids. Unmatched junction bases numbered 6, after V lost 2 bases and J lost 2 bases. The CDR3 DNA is TGCGCCAGCAGCTTATCAGGGACAGGGTCCACAGATACGCAGTATTTT. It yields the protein CASSLSGTGSTDTQYF.

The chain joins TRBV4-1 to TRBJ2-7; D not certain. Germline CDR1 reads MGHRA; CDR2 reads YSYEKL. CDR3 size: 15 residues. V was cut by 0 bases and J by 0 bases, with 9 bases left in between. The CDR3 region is CASSQESQFSYEQYF. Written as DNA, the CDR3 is TGCGCCAGCAGCCAAGAGTCGCAGTTCTCCTACGAGCAGTACTTC.

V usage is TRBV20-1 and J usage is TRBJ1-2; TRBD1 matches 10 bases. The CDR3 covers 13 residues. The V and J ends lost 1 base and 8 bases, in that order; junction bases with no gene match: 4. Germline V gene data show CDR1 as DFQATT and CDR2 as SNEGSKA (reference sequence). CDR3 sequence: CSARGGTGEGYTF. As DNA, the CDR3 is TGCAGTGCTAGAGGCGGGACAGGGGAGGGCTACACCTTC.